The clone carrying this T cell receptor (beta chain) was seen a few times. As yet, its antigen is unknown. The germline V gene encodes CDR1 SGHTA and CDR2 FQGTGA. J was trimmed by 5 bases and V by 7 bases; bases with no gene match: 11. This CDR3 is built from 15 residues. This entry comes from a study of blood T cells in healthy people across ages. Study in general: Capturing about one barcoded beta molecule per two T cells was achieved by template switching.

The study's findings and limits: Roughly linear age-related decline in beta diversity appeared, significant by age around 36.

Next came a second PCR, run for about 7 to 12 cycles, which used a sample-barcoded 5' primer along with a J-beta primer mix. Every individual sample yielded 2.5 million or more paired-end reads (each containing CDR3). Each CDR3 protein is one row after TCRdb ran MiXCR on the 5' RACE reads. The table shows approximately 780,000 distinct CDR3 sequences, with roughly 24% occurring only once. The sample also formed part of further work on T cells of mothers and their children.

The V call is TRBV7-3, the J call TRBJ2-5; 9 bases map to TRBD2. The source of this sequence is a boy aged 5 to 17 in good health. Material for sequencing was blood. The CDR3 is CASILTAGGGETQYF. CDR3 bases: TGTGCCAGCATCCTAACAGCGGGGGGTGGGGAGACCCAGTACTTC.